A single sample is the source of the 17 T cell receptor beta chains below, sequenced in a study of T cells in narcolepsy. Using immunoSEQ multiplex PCR, the repertoire was profiled, and TCRdb retains in-frame clones only, with some absent. The data contain about 35,000 clones, more than 70% of them seen just once; the ten biggest clones take up 1% to 1.2%. Sequencing was carried out using memory (CD45RA-) CD4+ T cells from blood. The receptors shown here come from a human donor in good health.

This clone has a handful of counts. The V and J genes are TRBV5-1 and TRBJ2-7; D ambiguous. The V end was cut by 0 bases, the J end by 5 bases, with 12 bases between. This CDR3 is built from 14 residues. Per the germline V gene, CDR1 is SGHRS and CDR2 is YFSETQ. CDR3 nucleotide sequence: TGCGCCAGCAGCTTGGCGGCAGCTCCTAACGAGCAGTACTTC. Protein: CASSLAAAPNEQYF.

CDR3 nucleotide sequence: TGTGCCAGTAGTGTACTAGCGGGGGGGGCAGATACGCAGTATTTT. Translating gives CASSVLAGGADTQYF. The chain is built from TRBV19 and TRBJ2-3; TRBD2 matches 13 bases. CDR1 is LNHDA, CDR2 SQIVND, per germline (reference sequence). V lost 5 bases, J lost 4 bases, and 3 bases stayed unmatched. The CDR3 has 15 amino acids.

The gene calls are TRBV6-6 and TRBJ2-7, with D perhaps TRBD1 (6 bases). V dropped 5 bases and J dropped 1 base, with 12 bases sitting between them. The germline gives CDR1 MNHNY, CDR2 SVGAGI (reference sequence). CDR3 length: 14 residues. CDR3 protein: CASSAGTPSYEQYF. DNA for the CDR3: TGTGCCAGCAGTGCCGGGACACCTTCCTACGAGCAGTACTTC.

This clone was recorded once. The V and J genes are TRBV6-4 and TRBJ2-5, with 10 bases identical to TRBD2. The CDR3 length is 14 residues. The germline CDR1 and CDR2 sequences are MRHNA and SNTAGT. The trim removed 8 bases at V and 1 base at J, leaving 4 bases unmatched. CDR3 nucleotide sequence: TGTGCCAGCCGTCAGCGGGAGGGCCAAGAGACCCAGTACTTC. It specifies CASRQREGQETQYF.

V usage is TRBV28 and J usage is TRBJ1-5; D possibly corresponds to TRBD1 (6 bases). Between the trimmed V and J ends, which lost 4 bases and 5 bases, there was a span of 15 bases. CDR1 is MDHEN and CDR2 is SYDVKM in the germline V gene. The CDR3 is 15 residues long. The CDR3 here is CASSWGDRRDQPQHF. CDR3 bases: TGTGCCAGCAGTTGGGGAGACAGGCGTGATCAGCCCCAGCATTTT. The full variable domain, completed using reference TRBV28 and TRBJ1-5, is DVKVTQSSRYLVKRTGEKVFLECVQDMDHENMFWYRQDPGLGLRLIYFSYDVKMKEKGDIPEGYSVSREKKERFSLILESASTNQTSMYLCASSWGDRRDQPQHFGDGTRLSIL.

The gene calls are TRBV7-9 and TRBJ2-7; 10 nucleotides line up with TRBD1. V shed 6 bases and J 2 bases; nucleotides not matched to a gene: 7. This CDR3 comprises 15 residues. Germline CDR1 and CDR2: SEHNR and FQNEAQ (reference sequence). The CDR3: CASRDGGQGPYEQYF. CDR3 DNA sequence: TGTGCCAGCAGGGACGGGGGACAGGGGCCCTACGAGCAGTACTTC.

Regarding this clone: This is likely a read error, given that the CDR3 carries no conserved phenylalanine or tryptophan at its end. The chain combines TRBV9 with TRBJ2-7; D is uncertain. Germline values: CDR1 SGDLS, CDR2 YYNGEE. Trimming cost V 5 bases and J 0 bases, with 9 bases left between them. The CDR3 contains 13 residues. The CDR3 coding sequence is TGTGCCAGCAGTACTAACTTCTCCTACGAGCAGTACTCC. This codes for CASSTNFSYEQYS.

The V gene is TRBV7-2, the J gene TRBJ2-5; D perhaps matches TRBD1 (5 bases). Germline CDR1 reads SGHTA; CDR2 reads FQGNSA. CDR3 length equals 13 residues. V lost 5 bases and J 4 bases, leaving 11 bases between the germline ends. The CDR3 sequence is CASSGAPSETQYF. The DNA of the CDR3 is TGTGCCAGCAGCGGGGCCCCCTCAGAGACCCAGTACTTC.

The V gene is TRBV19, the J gene TRBJ1-2, with D possibly matching TRBD1 (6 bases). The CDR3 extends over 12 amino acids. Germline CDR1 reads LNHDA; CDR2 reads SQIVND (reference sequence). Trimming pared 9 bases from V and 6 bases from J, leaving 14 bases between. CDR3 sequence: CASNYRDDGYTF. The CDR3 region has the DNA TGTGCCAGCAACTACAGGGATGATGGCTACACCTTC.

The chain links TRBV5-4 to TRBJ2-5; weak D call: TRBD1 (5 bases). The DNA end favors TRBJ2-7, so the J call may be wrong. CDR3 length: 14 amino acids. The germline V gene has CDR1 SGHNT and CDR2 YYREEE (reference sequence). The CDR3 protein is CASSREPRGSEQYF. CDR3 nucleotide sequence: TGTGCCAGCAGCCGAGAGCCTAGGGGATCCGAGCAGTACTTC.

The gene calls are TRBV6-1 and TRBJ2-5; D remains unclear. The CDR3 is 13 amino acids. Germline V gives CDR1 MNHNS, CDR2 SASEGT. V dropped 6 bases and J dropped 7 bases, with 15 bases sitting between them. The CDR3 region is CASSFGRLGTQYF. CDR3 nucleotides: TGTGCCAGCAGCTTCGGCCGGCTGGGGACCCAGTACTTC.

The chain is built from TRBV7-2 and TRBJ2-2, with 7 bases that match TRBD2. The CDR3 consists of 16 residues. After removal of 5 bases from V and 6 bases from J, the junction contained 12 bases not matched to a gene. Germline values: CDR1 SGHTA, CDR2 FQGNSA. This CDR3 is CASSLGRLAEAGELFF. CDR3 nucleotides: TGTGCCAGCAGCCTGGGGAGACTAGCAGAGGCCGGGGAGCTGTTTTTT.

The rearrangement uses TRBV5-1 and TRBJ1-2, with 7 bases identical to TRBD1. The ends lost 0 bases at V and 8 bases at J; junction bases unmatched: 1. CDR3 length: 12 amino acids. The germline gives CDR1 SGHRS, CDR2 YFSETQ. The DNA of the CDR3 is TGCGCCAGCAGCTTGGGGACAGGCGGCTACACCTTC. Translation gives CASSLGTGGYTF.

V gene TRBV2 combines with J gene TRBJ2-7; D gene uncertain. The V gene's germline CDR1 is SNHLY and CDR2 FYNNEI. There are 15 residues in the CDR3. V lost 2 bases, J lost 2 bases, and 13 bases lay in between. The CDR3 protein is CASSESRLLTYEQYF. CDR3 nucleotides: TGTGCCAGCAGTGAATCCCGGCTTCTAACCTACGAGCAGTACTTC.

The rearrangement joins TRBV7-8 to TRBJ1-1; 8 bases align to TRBD1. Germline V gene lookup returns CDR1 SGHVS and CDR2 FQNEAQ. Trimming removed 2 bases from V and 5 bases from J; junction bases left unmatched: 4. The CDR3 has 14 residues. CDR3 bases: TGTGCCAGCAGCTTACAGGGGGCGCAAACTGAAGCTTTCTTT. This sequence encodes CASSLQGAQTEAFF.

This chain connects TRBV10-3 to TRBJ2-1; no definite D call. This CDR3 comprises 13 residues. Germline lookup yields CDR1 ENHRY and CDR2 SYGVKD. Trimming stripped 8 bases from V and 3 bases from J, with 11 bases between. The CDR3 nucleotides are TGTGCCATCCGGCCACTCCGCTACAATGAGCAGTTCTTC. Its protein is CAIRPLRYNEQFF.

J is TRBJ1-6 and V is TRBV19, with 9 bases identical to TRBD1. This CDR3 region has 15 residues. Germline lookup yields CDR1 LNHDA and CDR2 SQIVND (reference sequence). V was pared by 6 bases and J by 5 bases, with 5 bases of the junction left unmatched. The CDR3 sequence is CASSPGQGNNSPLHF. The CDR3 region has the DNA TGTGCCAGTAGCCCCGGACAGGGGAATAATTCACCCCTCCACTTT.